This passage covers 15 T cell receptor beta chains from one sample sequenced in a study of cytomegalovirus exposure and HLA in healthy donors. In the PCR, 60 Vbeta and 13 Jbeta primers were used. Data came from immunoSEQ multiplex PCR; TCRdb stores just in-frame clones and leaves some out. The sample records about 230,000 clones, approximately 90% being singletons. The sample consisted of PBMCs. These receptors all come from a young woman in good health and CMV-seronegative.

The chain is built from TRBV2 and TRBJ1-2; no clear D gene. V shed 0 bases and J shed 4 bases, with 9 bases lying between them. The CDR3 consists of 14 residues. Germline CDR1 SNHLY, CDR2 FYNNEI. CDR3 DNA sequence: TGTGCCAGCAGTGAAGCGCCCGGGTCCTATGGCTACACCTTC. It translates to CASSEAPGSYGYTF.

This clone showed up just once. The chain combines TRBV4-1 with TRBJ1-2; weak D call: TRBD1 (6 bases). This CDR3 has 18 residues. Trimming left V 1 base short and J 4 bases short, with 22 bases between. The V gene's germline CDR1 is MGHRA and CDR2 YSYEKL. The CDR3 sequence is CASSQGPGLGAELYGYTF. DNA for the CDR3: TGCGCCAGCAGCCAAGGTCCTGGATTGGGGGCAGAACTCTATGGCTACACCTTC.

The DNA for the CDR3 is TGTGCCAGCAGTGAATTTAGTAGCGGTCCCCGGGGTAATGAGCAGTTCTTC. Encoded protein: CASSEFSSGPRGNEQFF. This chain joins TRBV25-1 and TRBJ2-1; D possibly corresponds to TRBD2 (6 bases). The CDR3 is made up of 17 amino acids. The germline V gene encodes CDR1 MGHDK and CDR2 SYGVNS. Trimming shortened V by 1 base and J by 7 bases, and 20 bases separated the two germline ends.

V gene TRBV10-2 combines with J gene TRBJ1-1; TRBD1 agrees at 11 bases. Germline assignment: CDR1 WSHSY and CDR2 SAAADI. V was pared by 5 bases and J by 0 bases, with 5 bases of the junction left unmatched. The CDR3 consists of 16 residues. The CDR3 bases are TGCGCCAGCAGTAGGACAGGGGGCGCGGTGAACACTGAAGCTTTCTTT. It yields the protein CASSRTGGAVNTEAFF.

The chain carries TRBV23-1 and TRBJ2-7; TRBD2 is a possible D gene (6 bases). TRBV23-1 falls under the ORF class, with uncertain function. Between the trimmed V and J ends, which lost 4 bases and 3 bases, there was a span of 13 bases. This CDR3 is 14 amino acids long. CDR3 sequence: CASSRPDYVYEQYF. The DNA of the CDR3 is TGCGCCAGCAGTCGGCCGGACTATGTCTACGAGCAGTACTTC.

The gene calls are TRBV6-1 and TRBJ2-1; TRBD1 matches 9 bases. The CDR3 runs 15 residues. With V trimmed by 5 bases and J by 1 base, 3 bases remained unmatched. In germline, CDR1 is MNHNS, CDR2 SASEGT. The CDR3 region is CASSSGTGSYNEQFF. The CDR3 region has the DNA TGTGCCAGCAGTTCCGGGACAGGGTCCTACAATGAGCAGTTCTTC.

The chain is built from TRBV27 and TRBJ1-1, with D perhaps TRBD1 (6 bases). Germline V gene data show CDR1 as MNHEY and CDR2 as SMNVEV (reference sequence). Trimming left V 6 bases short and J 8 bases short, with 13 bases between. This CDR3 is 12 amino acids long. The CDR3 DNA follows: TGTGCCAGCAGCGACAGGCTGGGGGAAGCTTTCTTT. Amino acid sequence: CASSDRLGEAFF.

This clone showed up just once. The J gene is TRBJ2-6, the V gene TRBV2; D not resolved. Germline CDR1 is SNHLY and CDR2 is FYNNEI. This CDR3 has 15 amino acids. Trimming left V 0 bases short and J 4 bases short, with 7 bases between. CDR3 in amino acids: CASSEARFGANVLTF. CDR3 in DNA: TGTGCCAGCAGTGAAGCGAGGTTCGGGGCCAACGTCCTGACTTTC.

The table lists this clone with a few counts. J is TRBJ2-1 and V is TRBV4-3; TRBD2 matches at 9 bases. With V trimmed by 1 base and J by 4 bases, 8 bases remained unmatched. Germline V lookup: CDR1 LGHNA, CDR2 YSLEER. This CDR3 is built from 17 residues. As DNA, the CDR3 is TGCGCCAGCAGCCAAGGGCAGGCCCTAGCGGGATACAATGAGCAGTTCTTC. It encodes CASSQGQALAGYNEQFF.

This clone is a singleton in its sample. This chain links TRBV6-5 with TRBJ1-2, with D possibly TRBD1 on 5 matching bases. V was pared by 6 bases and J by 2 bases, with 10 bases between. Looked up from germline, CDR1 is MNHEY and CDR2 is SVGAGI. The CDR3 has 13 amino acids. This CDR3 is CASSAGHNYGYTF. CDR3 nucleotides: TGTGCCAGCAGCGCCGGACACAACTATGGCTACACCTTC.

This clone has only a few counts. The chain has TRBV30 and TRBJ1-4, with D unresolved. In germline, CDR1 is GTSNPN, CDR2 SVGIG (reference sequence). V dropped 0 bases and J dropped 4 bases, with 12 bases sitting between them. This CDR3 has 15 residues. CDR3 DNA sequence: TGTGCCTGGAGTGTACGCTGGTCGAGTAATGAAAAACTGTTTTTT. It encodes CAWSVRWSSNEKLFF.

The rearrangement joins TRBV5-1 to TRBJ2-7; D unresolved. The V end lost 1 base, the J end lost 7 bases, and 15 bases lay between the germline ends. Looked up from germline, CDR1 is SGHRS and CDR2 is YFSETQ. The CDR3 is 14 amino acids. The CDR3 loop reads CASSLLGLEGEQYF. The CDR3 DNA sequence: TGCGCCAGCAGCTTGTTAGGCCTAGAAGGAGAGCAGTACTTC.

The chain uses TRBV4-2 and TRBJ1-2; perhaps TRBD1 as D (6 bases). Trimming stripped 0 bases from V and 7 bases from J, with 12 bases between. From germline, CDR1 is LGHNA and CDR2 YNFKEQ. The CDR3 loop spans 14 amino acids. The CDR3 bases are TGTGCCAGCAGCCAAGACAGGGGTGTCCCTGGCTACACCTTC. It is translated as CASSQDRGVPGYTF.

The gene calls are TRBV2 and TRBJ1-6; 8 positions agree with TRBD1. Unmatched junction bases numbered 8, after V lost 6 bases and J lost 10 bases. From germline, CDR1 is SNHLY and CDR2 FYNNEI. This CDR3 region has 14 residues. CDR3 sequence: CASRMGQVESPLHF. As DNA, the CDR3 is TGTGCCAGCAGGATGGGACAGGTTGAATCACCCCTCCACTTT.

V is TRBV10-3 and J is TRBJ2-1; 10 positions agree with TRBD2. The germline V gene has CDR1 ENHRY and CDR2 SYGVKD. V was clipped by 3 bases and J by 9 bases; unmatched bases: 5. The CDR3 is made up of 14 amino acids. CDR3 DNA sequence: TGTGCCATCAGTGACCGAGCGGGGGGGCGTGAGCAGTTCTTC. This translates into CAISDRAGGREQFF.